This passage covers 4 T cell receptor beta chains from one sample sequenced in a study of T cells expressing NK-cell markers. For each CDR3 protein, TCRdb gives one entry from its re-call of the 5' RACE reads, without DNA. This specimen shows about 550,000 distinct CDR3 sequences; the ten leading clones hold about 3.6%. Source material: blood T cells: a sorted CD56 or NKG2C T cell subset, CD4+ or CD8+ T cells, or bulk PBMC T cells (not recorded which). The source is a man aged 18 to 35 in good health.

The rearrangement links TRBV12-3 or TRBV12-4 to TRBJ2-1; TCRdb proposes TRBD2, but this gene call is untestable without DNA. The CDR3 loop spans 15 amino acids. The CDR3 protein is CASSLGGAVHNEQFF.

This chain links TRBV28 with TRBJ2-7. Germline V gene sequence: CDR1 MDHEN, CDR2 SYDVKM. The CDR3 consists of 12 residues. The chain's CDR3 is CASSDATYEQYF.

The CDR3 protein is CASSGRAHNLQAPDTQYF. The chain joins TRBV21-1 to TRBJ2-3; as DNA is missing, the TRBD2 call by TCRdb cannot be tested. TRBV21-1 is termed a pseudogene. The CDR3 has 18 amino acids.

CDR3 in amino acids: CASSQEGTAGNTIYF. This chain joins TRBV3-1 and TRBJ1-3; TCRdb calls TRBD1, which cannot be checked without DNA. The CDR3 loop spans 15 amino acids. The V gene's germline CDR1 is LGHDT and CDR2 YNNKEL (reference sequence).